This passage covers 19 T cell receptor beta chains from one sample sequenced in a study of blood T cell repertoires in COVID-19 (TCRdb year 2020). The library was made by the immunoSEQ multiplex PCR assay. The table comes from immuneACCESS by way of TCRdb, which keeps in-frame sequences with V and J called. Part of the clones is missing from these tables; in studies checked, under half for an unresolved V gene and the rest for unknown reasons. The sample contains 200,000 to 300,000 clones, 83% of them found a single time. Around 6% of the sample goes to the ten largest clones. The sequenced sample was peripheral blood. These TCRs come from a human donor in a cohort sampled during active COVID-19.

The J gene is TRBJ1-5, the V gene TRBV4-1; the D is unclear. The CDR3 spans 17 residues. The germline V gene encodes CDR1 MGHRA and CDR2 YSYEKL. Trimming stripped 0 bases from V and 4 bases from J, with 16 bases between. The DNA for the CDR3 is TGCGCCAGCAGCCAAGAGAGGCCGACCTCAGTAAATCAGCCCCAGCATTTT. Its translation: CASSQERPTSVNQPQHF.

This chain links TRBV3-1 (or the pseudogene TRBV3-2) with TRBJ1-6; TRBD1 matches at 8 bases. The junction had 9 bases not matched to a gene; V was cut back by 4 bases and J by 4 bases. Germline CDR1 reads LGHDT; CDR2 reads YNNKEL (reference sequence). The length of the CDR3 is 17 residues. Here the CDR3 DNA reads TGTGCCAGCAGCCGAAATGACAGGGGTTTATATAATTCACCCCTCCACTTT. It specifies CASSRNDRGLYNSPLHF.

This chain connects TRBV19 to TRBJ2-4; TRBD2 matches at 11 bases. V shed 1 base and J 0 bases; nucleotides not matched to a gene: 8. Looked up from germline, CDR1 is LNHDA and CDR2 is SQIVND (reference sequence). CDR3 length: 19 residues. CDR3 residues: CASSIGRLAGTLAKNIQYF. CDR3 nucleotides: TGTGCCAGTAGTATAGGGAGACTAGCGGGAACCCTAGCCAAAAACATTCAGTACTTC.

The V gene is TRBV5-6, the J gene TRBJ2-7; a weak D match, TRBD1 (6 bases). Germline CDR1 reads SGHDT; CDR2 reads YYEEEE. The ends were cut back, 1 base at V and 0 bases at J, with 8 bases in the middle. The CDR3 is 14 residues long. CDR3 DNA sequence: TGTGCCAGCAGCTTGTTCAGGGGCTCCTACGAGCAGTACTTC. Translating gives CASSLFRGSYEQYF. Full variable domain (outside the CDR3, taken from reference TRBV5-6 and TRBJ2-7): DAGVTQSPTHLIKTRGQQVTLRCSPKSGHDTVSWYQQALGQGPQFIFQYYEEEERQRGNFPDRFSGHQFPNYSSELNVNALLLGDSALYLCASSLFRGSYEQYFGPGTRLTVT.

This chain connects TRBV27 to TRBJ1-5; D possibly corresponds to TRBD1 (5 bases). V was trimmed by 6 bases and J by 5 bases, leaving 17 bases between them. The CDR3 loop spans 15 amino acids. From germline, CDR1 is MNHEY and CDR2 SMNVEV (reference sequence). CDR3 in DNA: TGTGCCAGCAGCTCAACCCAGGGTGTCGATCAGCCCCAGCATTTT. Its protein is CASSSTQGVDQPQHF.

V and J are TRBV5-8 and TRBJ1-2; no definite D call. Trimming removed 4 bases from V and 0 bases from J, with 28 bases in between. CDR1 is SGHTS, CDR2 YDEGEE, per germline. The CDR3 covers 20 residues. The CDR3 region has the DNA TGTGCCAGCAGCGGAAGGTACGCCGGGGATCTACCTTTAGCTAACTATGGCTACACCTTC. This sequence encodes CASSGRYAGDLPLANYGYTF.

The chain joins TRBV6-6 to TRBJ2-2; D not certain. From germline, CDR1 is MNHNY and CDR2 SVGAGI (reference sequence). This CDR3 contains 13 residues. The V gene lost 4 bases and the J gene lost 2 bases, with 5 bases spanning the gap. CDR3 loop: CASSWQNTGELFF. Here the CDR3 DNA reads TGTGCCAGCAGTTGGCAAAACACCGGGGAGCTGTTTTTT.

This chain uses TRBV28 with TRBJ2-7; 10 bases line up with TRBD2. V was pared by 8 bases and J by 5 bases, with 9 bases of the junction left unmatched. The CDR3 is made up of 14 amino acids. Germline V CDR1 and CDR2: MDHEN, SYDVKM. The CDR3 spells CASDRSGRYDEQYF. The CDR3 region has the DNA TGTGCCAGCGACCGTAGCGGGAGGTACGACGAGCAGTACTTC.

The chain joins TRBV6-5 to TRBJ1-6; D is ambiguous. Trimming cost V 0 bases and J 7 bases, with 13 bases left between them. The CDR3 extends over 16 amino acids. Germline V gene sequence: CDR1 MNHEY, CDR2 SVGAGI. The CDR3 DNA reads TGTGCCAGCAGTTACTCGAGTATTGGCGGAAATTCACCCCTCCACTTT. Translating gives CASSYSSIGGNSPLHF.

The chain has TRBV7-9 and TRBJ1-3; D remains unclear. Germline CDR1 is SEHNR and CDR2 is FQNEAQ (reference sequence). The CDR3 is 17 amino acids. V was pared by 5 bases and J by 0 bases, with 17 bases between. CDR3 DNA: TGTGCCAGCAGCCCCCGTACAGTATTACTCTCTGGAAACACCATATATTTT. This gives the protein CASSPRTVLLSGNTIYF.

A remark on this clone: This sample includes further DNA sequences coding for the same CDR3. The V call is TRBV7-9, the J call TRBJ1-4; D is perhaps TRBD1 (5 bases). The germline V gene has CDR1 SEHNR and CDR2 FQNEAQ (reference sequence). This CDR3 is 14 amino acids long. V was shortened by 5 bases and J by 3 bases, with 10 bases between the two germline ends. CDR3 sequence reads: CASSPGLSNEKLFF. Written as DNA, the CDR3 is TGTGCCAGCAGCCCGGGACTGTCTAATGAAAAACTGTTTTTT.

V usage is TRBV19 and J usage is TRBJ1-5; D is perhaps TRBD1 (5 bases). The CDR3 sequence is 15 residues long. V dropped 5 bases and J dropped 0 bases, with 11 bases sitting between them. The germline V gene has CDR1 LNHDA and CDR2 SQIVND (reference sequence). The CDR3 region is CASSFDGGSNQPQHF. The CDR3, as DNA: TGTGCCAGTAGTTTCGACGGGGGTAGCAATCAGCCCCAGCATTTT.

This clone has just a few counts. CDR3 residues: CASSVDSREARLGLAGYTGELFF. The CDR3 nucleotides read TGTGCCAGCAGCGTAGACTCCCGTGAGGCTCGATTGGGACTAGCGGGATATACCGGGGAGCTGTTTTTT. The J gene is TRBJ2-2, the V gene TRBV9; 13 positions agree with TRBD2. CDR3 size: 23 residues. Unmatched junction bases numbered 22, after V lost 0 bases and J lost 5 bases. Germline CDR1 is SGDLS and CDR2 is YYNGEE.

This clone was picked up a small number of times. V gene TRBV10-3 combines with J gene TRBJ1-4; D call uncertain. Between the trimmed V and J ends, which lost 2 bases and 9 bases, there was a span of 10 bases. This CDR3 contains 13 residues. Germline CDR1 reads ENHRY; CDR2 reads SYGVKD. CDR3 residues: CAISEATVKKLFF. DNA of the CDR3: TGTGCCATCAGTGAGGCTACAGTTAAAAAACTGTTTTTT.

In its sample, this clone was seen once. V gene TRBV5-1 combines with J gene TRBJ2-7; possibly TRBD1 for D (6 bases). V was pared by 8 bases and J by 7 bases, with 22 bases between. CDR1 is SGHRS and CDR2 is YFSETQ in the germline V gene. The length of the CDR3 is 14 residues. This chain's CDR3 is CASKTGTRPGEQYF. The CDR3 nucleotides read TGCGCCAGTAAAACCGGGACACGGCCTGGGGAGCAGTACTTC.

The DNA of the CDR3 is TGTGCCAGCAGCCCGGGACAGGGTTTCTTTGAGCAGTACTTC. This gives the protein CASSPGQGFFEQYF. The chain recombines TRBV5-4 with TRBJ2-7, with 9 bases fitting TRBD1. V lost 4 bases to trimming and J lost 7 bases; unmatched junction nucleotides: 9. The CDR3 is 14 amino acids. Germline V gene data show CDR1 as SGHNT and CDR2 as YYREEE (reference sequence).

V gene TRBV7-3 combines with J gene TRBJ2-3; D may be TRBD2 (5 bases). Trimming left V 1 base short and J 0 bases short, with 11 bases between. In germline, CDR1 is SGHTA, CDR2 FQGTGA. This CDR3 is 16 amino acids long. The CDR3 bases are TGTGCCAGCAGCTTAAAGGGAGTTACTAGCACAGATACGCAGTATTTT. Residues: CASSLKGVTSTDTQYF.

CDR3 sequence (DNA): TGTGCCAGTTGGGACAGGACCTACACTGAAGCTTTCTTT. Encoded protein: CASWDRTYTEAFF. V usage is TRBV5-4 and J usage is TRBJ1-1, with 8 bases identical to TRBD1. CDR3 size: 13 residues. Germline V lookup: CDR1 SGHNT, CDR2 YYREEE (reference sequence). V gave up 8 bases and J gave up 3 bases; unmatched junction bases: 6.

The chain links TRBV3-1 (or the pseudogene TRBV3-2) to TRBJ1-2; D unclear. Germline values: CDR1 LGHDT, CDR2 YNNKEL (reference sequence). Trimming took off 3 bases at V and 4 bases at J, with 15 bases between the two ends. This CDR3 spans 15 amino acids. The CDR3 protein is CASSQNRAEGYGYTF. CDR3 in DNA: TGTGCCAGCAGCCAGAACCGGGCGGAGGGCTATGGCTACACCTTC.